Below, 13 T cell receptor beta chains from the same sample are listed, as sequenced in a study of blood T cell repertoires in COVID-19. TCRdb's copy holds only in-frame clones and misses some; the assay was immunoSEQ multiplex PCR. This repertoire shows about 260,000 clones, roughly 90% found once; its top ten account for about 0.65%. The sequenced sample consisted of peripheral blood. The receptor source for this set is a human donor in a cohort sampled during active COVID-19.

The CDR3 DNA follows: TGTGCCAGCAGTTTAGGAGCACTAGCGAAGCAGTTCTTC. This codes for CASSLGALAKQFF. The rearrangement uses TRBV27 and TRBJ2-1; 7 nucleotides align to TRBD2. The germline V gene encodes CDR1 MNHEY and CDR2 SMNVEV (reference sequence). V trimming: 2 bases; J trimming: 11 bases; junction bases outside the gene matches: 6. The CDR3 length is 13 residues.

This clone was counted a single time. The chain couples TRBV5-1 to TRBJ2-3; 8 positions agree with TRBD2. Per germline, CDR1 SGHRS and CDR2 YFSETQ. The V segment lost 4 bases and the J segment 5 bases; nucleotides outside the gene matches: 9. This CDR3 is 15 amino acids long. DNA of the CDR3: TGCGCCAGCAGCCCTAGTAGCGGGATTGGAGATACGCAGTATTTT. This gives the protein CASSPSSGIGDTQYF.

J is TRBJ2-7 and V is TRBV24-1, with 9 nucleotides matching TRBD1. CDR1 KGHDR and CDR2 SFDVKD come from the germline V gene. The trim removed 4 bases at V and 6 bases at J, leaving 18 bases unmatched. This CDR3 has 18 residues. CDR3 sequence: CATSEEGQGLGYSIEQYF. In nucleotides, the CDR3 is TGTGCCACCAGTGAGGAGGGACAGGGCTTAGGCTACTCTATCGAGCAGTACTTC.

The J gene is TRBJ2-3, the V gene TRBV6-4, with 14 nucleotides matching TRBD2. CDR3 length equals 16 residues. Looked up from germline, CDR1 is MRHNA and CDR2 is SNTAGT. The junction had 5 bases not matched to a gene; V was cut back by 4 bases and J by 5 bases. CDR3 DNA: TGTGCCAGCAGTGTCGGGACTAGCGGGAGAGGAGATACGCAGTATTTT. As protein: CASSVGTSGRGDTQYF.

The gene calls are TRBV30 and TRBJ1-1; 11 nucleotides match TRBD1. With 4 bases clipped from V and 3 bases from J, the junction kept 16 bases outside the gene matches. From germline, CDR1 is GTSNPN and CDR2 SVGIG (reference sequence). The CDR3 runs 18 residues. The CDR3 here is CAWIGDRGTGGRYTEAFF. The CDR3 DNA sequence: TGTGCCTGGATTGGGGACAGGGGGACTGGAGGACGGTACACTGAAGCTTTCTTT.

The rearrangement links TRBV30 to TRBJ2-7; 7 nucleotides line up with TRBD1. The V gene end was trimmed by 7 bases and the J gene end by 2 bases; junction bases not matched to a gene: 11. CDR1 is GTSNPN and CDR2 is SVGIG in the germline V gene (reference sequence). The CDR3 covers 14 residues. CDR3: CALYRGTGAYEQYF. The CDR3 DNA follows: TGTGCCTTGTACAGGGGAACAGGCGCCTACGAGCAGTACTTC.

The gene calls are TRBV6-5 and TRBJ2-7, with D unclear. Germline assignment: CDR1 MNHEY and CDR2 SVGAGI. The CDR3 sequence is 13 residues long. V was cut by 2 bases and J by 0 bases, with 5 bases left in between. This CDR3 reads CASSYRSSYEQYF. DNA of the CDR3: TGTGCCAGCAGTTACAGGAGCTCCTACGAGCAGTACTTC.

The chain is built from TRBV3-1 (or the pseudogene TRBV3-2) and TRBJ2-1, with a tentative D call TRBD1 (6 bases). This CDR3 contains 15 residues. With 1 base removed from V and 3 bases from J, the gap between germline ends came to 10 bases. CDR1 LGHDT and CDR2 YNNKEL come from the germline V gene (reference sequence). CDR3 sequence (DNA): TGTGCCAGCAGCCAAGCGCGGACAGTCTACAATGAGCAGTTCTTC. Its translation: CASSQARTVYNEQFF.

J is TRBJ1-2 and V is TRBV11-2, with D perhaps TRBD1 (6 bases). Trimming cost V 5 bases and J 7 bases, with 17 bases left between them. Germline loops: CDR1 SGHAT, CDR2 FQNNGV. The CDR3 loop spans 14 amino acids. The chain's CDR3 is CASSRPGQMRGYTF. CDR3 sequence (DNA): TGTGCCAGCAGCCGTCCAGGACAGATGCGTGGCTACACCTTC.

V gene TRBV4-1 combines with J gene TRBJ2-3; perhaps TRBD2 as D (6 bases). This CDR3 is 14 amino acids long. Per the germline V gene, CDR1 is MGHRA and CDR2 is YSYEKL. Trimming pared 5 bases from V and 3 bases from J, leaving 12 bases between. The CDR3 sequence is CASSSRLVTDTQYF. The CDR3 nucleotides read TGCGCCAGCAGCTCCAGACTAGTGACAGATACGCAGTATTTT.

The CDR3 nucleotides are TGTGCCAGCAGTCCTGATATCGGCACCATATATTTT. Its protein product is CASSPDIGTIYF. This rearrangement joins TRBV6-5 to TRBJ1-3; D gene uncertain. Per germline, CDR1 MNHEY and CDR2 SVGAGI. Trimming pared 5 bases from V and 9 bases from J, leaving 11 bases between. The CDR3 has 12 amino acids.

The chain has TRBV9 and TRBJ2-1; 7 bases agree with TRBD1. The CDR3 contains 16 residues. Per germline, CDR1 SGDLS and CDR2 YYNGEE. Trimming cost V 0 bases and J 7 bases; bases outside gene matches: 10. CDR3 loop: CASSVEGRGSQNEQFF. The DNA of the CDR3 is TGTGCCAGCAGCGTAGAGGGCAGGGGGAGCCAGAATGAGCAGTTCTTC.

This chain links TRBV27 with TRBJ2-7; tentative D call: TRBD2 (6 bases). Trimming stripped 5 bases from V and 7 bases from J, with 18 bases between. Germline CDR1 and CDR2: MNHEY and SMNVEV (reference sequence). The CDR3 length is 14 residues. The CDR3 DNA follows: TGTGCCAGCAGTCTCGGGGAGGCGCCGGGGGAGCAGTACTTC. It is translated as CASSLGEAPGEQYF.